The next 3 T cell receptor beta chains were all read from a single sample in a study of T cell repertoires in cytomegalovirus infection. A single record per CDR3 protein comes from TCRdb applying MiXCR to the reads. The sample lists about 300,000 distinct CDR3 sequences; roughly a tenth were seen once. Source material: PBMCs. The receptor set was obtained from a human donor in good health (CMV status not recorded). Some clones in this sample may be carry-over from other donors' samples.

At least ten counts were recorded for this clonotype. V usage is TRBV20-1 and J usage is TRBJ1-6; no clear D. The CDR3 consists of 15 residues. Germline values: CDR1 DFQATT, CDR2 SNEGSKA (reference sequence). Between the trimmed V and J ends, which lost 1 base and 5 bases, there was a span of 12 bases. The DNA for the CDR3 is TGCAGTGCTAGAGCACCGGGTGGAAATAATTCACCCCTCCACTTT. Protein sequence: CSARAPGGNNSPLHF.

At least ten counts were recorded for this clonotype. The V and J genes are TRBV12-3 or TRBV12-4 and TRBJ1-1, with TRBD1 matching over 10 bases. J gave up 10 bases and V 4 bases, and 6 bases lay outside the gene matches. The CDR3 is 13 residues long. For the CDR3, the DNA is TGTGCCAGCAGTTGGGGACAGGGGACGGGAGCTTTCTTT. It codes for CASSWGQGTGAFF.

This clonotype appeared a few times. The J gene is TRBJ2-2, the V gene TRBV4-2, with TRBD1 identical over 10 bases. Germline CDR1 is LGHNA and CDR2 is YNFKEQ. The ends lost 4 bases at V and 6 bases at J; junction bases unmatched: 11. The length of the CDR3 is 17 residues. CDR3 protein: CASSREGWDRGSGELFF. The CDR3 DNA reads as TGTGCCAGCAGCCGAGAAGGGTGGGACAGGGGTTCCGGGGAGCTGTTTTTT.